One sample yielded the 28 T cell receptor beta chains listed below, sequenced in a study of tissue T cells after allogeneic stem cell transplantation. Profiling relied on immunoSEQ multiplex PCR, and the TCRdb table lists in-frame clones only, not all of them. The profile shows 8,000 to 8,500 clones, 40% to 55% of them singletons. The sample's time point: mouse harvest day 7 after allogeneic transplant. Each mouse received 10^7 T-cell-depleted marrow cells plus 10^6 splenic CD5+ T cells by tail vein. Sequencing was done on a sample of gut tissue. These receptors all stem from a female BALB/c mouse given C57BL/6 T cells with graft-versus-host disease after an allogeneic hematopoietic cell transplant.

Turning to this clone: The listed genes are named as in mouse. The CDR3 is cut off 1 residue early in the read; its end comes from the germline J gene. The gene calls are TRBV3 and TRBJ2-7, with TRBD2 matching over 11 bases. Germline V gene data show CDR1 as SNHLY and CDR2 as FYNGKV (reference sequence). CDR3 length equals 14 residues. V shed 6 bases, J shed 4 bases, and the junction held 5 bases outside the gene matches. CDR3: CASSLRDWGYEQYF. CDR3 DNA (partial): TGTGCCAGCAGTCTCCGGGACTGGGGGTATGAACAGTAC.

Turning to this clone: Mouse names are used for the genes. The read ends 1 residue early relative to the CDR3; the germline J gene fills the gap. The sample contains more than one DNA sequence encoding this CDR3. This chain joins TRBV26 and TRBJ1-1, with D tentatively TRBD1 (6 bases). The CDR3 runs to 12 residues. CDR1 is KGHPV, CDR2 FQNQEV, per germline (reference sequence). The germline V and J ends were trimmed by 3 bases and 5 bases, with 7 bases remaining between them. CDR3 DNA, as far as it was read: TGTGCCAGCAGTCTCCAGGGGACAGAAGTCTTC. It codes for CASSLQGTEVF. The entire CDR3 reads CASSLQGTEVFF.

Comment on this clone: The germline and genes are mouse ones. Sequencing ends 1 residue short of the CDR3 end; the germline J gene provides the rest. V usage is TRBV2 and J usage is TRBJ2-5; 9 nucleotides line up with TRBD2. Trimming removed 4 bases from V and 3 bases from J; junction bases left unmatched: 2. CDR3 length: 14 amino acids. Looked up from germline, CDR1 is LGHNA and CDR2 is YSYQKL. CDR3 protein: CASSRLGDQDTQYF. The sequenced CDR3 bases are TGTGCCAGCAGCCGACTGGGGGATCAAGACACCCAGTAC.

About this clone: The listed genes are named as in mouse. The CDR3 is cut off 1 residue early in the read; its end comes from the germline J gene. The chain joins TRBV26 to TRBJ2-3; 7 bases match TRBD1. Germline V gives CDR1 KGHPV, CDR2 FQNQEV (reference sequence). Trimming cost V 11 bases and J 0 bases; bases outside gene matches: 2. This CDR3 has 12 amino acids. The sequenced CDR3 bases are TGTGCCTCCAGGGGGAGTGCAGAAACGCTGTAT. This sequence encodes CASRGSAETLY. The full CDR3 is CASRGSAETLYF. Supplemented by reference TRBV26 and TRBJ2-3, the full variable domain reads NSKVIQTPRYLVKGQGQKAKMRCIPEKGHPVVFWYQQNKNNEFKFLINFQNQEVLQQIDMTEKRFSAECPSNSPCSLEIQSSEAGDSALYLCASRGSAETLYFGSGTRLTVL.

To note about this clone: Mouse gene names apply. Read data end 1 residue before the CDR3 end; the end is taken from the germline J gene. The chain links TRBV31 to TRBJ2-3; 12 nucleotides line up with TRBD2. In germline, CDR1 is GKSSPN, CDR2 SITVG. V trimming: 0 bases; J trimming: 6 bases; junction bases outside the gene matches: 4. This CDR3 is built from 15 residues. Here the CDR3 reads CAWSLGTGGFETLYF. The sequenced CDR3 bases are TGTGCCTGGAGTCTGGGGACTGGGGGGTTCGAAACGCTGTAT. Based on the CDR3 plus reference TRBV31 and TRBJ2-3, the full variable domain is AQTIHQWPVAEIKAVGSPLSLGCTIKGKSSPNLYWYWQATGGTLQQLFYSITVGQVESVVQLNLSASRPKDDQFILSTEKLLLSHSGFYLCAWSLGTGGFETLYFGSGTRLTVL.

This clone turned up a few times. Gene labels here are mouse ones. The read ends 1 residue early relative to the CDR3; the germline J gene fills the gap. The chain has TRBV16 and TRBJ2-7; no clear D. CDR3 length equals 13 residues. Trimming shortened V by 0 bases and J by 3 bases, and 6 bases separated the two germline ends. The germline CDR1 and CDR2 sequences are SGHSA and FRNQAP. The CDR3 bases that were read are TGTGCAAGCAGCTTAGATAACAACTATGAACAGTAC. Translated: CASSLDNNYEQY. Given in full, the CDR3 is CASSLDNNYEQYF. Supplemented by reference TRBV16 and TRBJ2-7, the full variable domain reads NAGVIQTPRHKVTGKGQEATLWCEPISGHSAVFWYRQTIVQGLEFLTYFRNQAPIDDSGMPKERFSAQMPNQSHSTLKIQSTQPQDSAVYLCASSLDNNYEQYFGPGTRLTVL.

The table lists this clone with a few counts. Any gene name here is a mouse gene name. The CDR3 spells CASSPHISGNTLYF. CDR3 bases read: TGTGCCAGCAGCCCACACATTTCTGGAAATACGCTCTAT. The chain recombines TRBV3 with TRBJ1-3; D is unclear. The sequenced fragment ends 1 residue before the CDR3 boundary, so the rest is inferred from the germline J gene. Germline V gene sequence: CDR1 SNHLY, CDR2 FYNGKV (reference sequence). V was clipped by 5 bases and J by 0 bases, with 8 bases between them. This CDR3 spans 14 amino acids.

As for this clone: Gene and germline names: mouse. The read ends 1 residue early relative to the CDR3; the germline J gene fills the gap. V gene TRBV12-1 combines with J gene TRBJ2-5, with D maybe TRBD2 (6 bases). V lost 3 bases and J 4 bases, leaving 10 bases between the germline ends. The germline CDR1 and CDR2 sequences are SGHSN and HYEKVE. The CDR3 has 13 residues. CDR3 bases read: TGTGCCAGCTCTTTCCGGACTGAAGACACCCAGTAC. Protein sequence: CASSFRTEDTQY. The entire CDR3 protein is CASSFRTEDTQYF.

To note about this clone: The genes are named according to mouse. The read comes to an end 1 residue before the CDR3 does, leaving the germline J gene to fill in the end. The chain couples TRBV5 to TRBJ2-7; TRBD1 aligns across 9 bases. The trim removed 2 bases at V and 5 bases at J, leaving 4 bases unmatched. The CDR3 extends over 14 amino acids. Per the germline V gene, CDR1 is LGHNA and CDR2 is YNLKQL (reference sequence). CDR3 DNA (partial): TGTGCCAGCAGCCAAACCCGGGACAGGGATGAACAGTAC. It specifies CASSQTRDRDEQY. The full-length CDR3 reads as CASSQTRDRDEQYF.

Concerning this clone: The listed genes are named as in mouse. The read ends 1 residue early relative to the CDR3; the germline J gene fills the gap. The chain employs TRBV23 and TRBJ2-7; the tabulated D call, TRBD2, remains unverified against the DNA. Germline-derived CDR1 and CDR2 are KGHTA and FQNQQP. The CDR3 totals 15 residues. The sequenced part of the CDR3 DNA is TGCTCCAGCAGTCCGAAACTGGGGGTCTCCTATGAACAGTAC. The encoded protein is CSSSPKLGVSYEQY. The full CDR3 protein reads CSSSPKLGVSYEQYF.

Points on this clone: Gene names refer to mouse genes. The CDR3 here is CASSQGQGQDTQYF. The part of the CDR3 DNA that was read is TGTGCCAGCAGTCAGGGACAGGGGCAAGACACCCAGTAC. The rearrangement uses TRBV24 and TRBJ2-5; 10 bases are shared with TRBD1. The missing CDR3 end, 1 residue past where the read stops, is filled in from the germline J gene. Trimming removed 4 bases from V and 3 bases from J; junction bases left unmatched: 1. This CDR3 has 14 amino acids. Germline V gene sequence: CDR1 KGHTA, CDR2 FRNEEI.

There are a few counts of this clone. Any gene name here is a mouse gene name. With the read ending 1 residue before the CDR3 end, the germline J gene is used to fill in that end. The chain links TRBV13-3 to TRBJ2-7; a weak D match, TRBD1 (6 bases). The CDR3 runs to 15 residues. Trimming removed 2 bases at V and 0 bases at J, with 12 bases between. The V gene's germline CDR1 is NNHDY and CDR2 SYVADS. CDR3 DNA, as far as it was read: TGTGCCAGCAGTGAAGGGGGTTCCAGCTCCTATGAACAGTAC. Its translation: CASSEGGSSSYEQY. The entire CDR3 reads CASSEGGSSSYEQYF.

On this clone: The junction shows a germline mismatch at one end, possibly a read error. Each gene name is a mouse one. The CDR3 end falls 1 residue outside the read, so it is completed with the germline J gene. This chain connects TRBV3 to TRBJ1-4; D might be TRBD1 (6 bases). The CDR3 is made up of 14 amino acids. Germline V gene data show CDR1 as SNHLY and CDR2 as FYNGKV (reference sequence). CDR3 amino acids: CASGLTGSNERLFF. The CDR3 DNA, read in part, is TGTGCCAGCGGCTTGACAGGCTCCAACGAAAGATTATTT.

Concerning this clone: The genes are named according to mouse. The missing CDR3 end, 1 residue past where the read stops, is filled in from the germline J gene. The rearrangement joins TRBV2 to TRBJ2-5; 8 bases agree with TRBD1. This CDR3 region has 15 residues. V lost 0 bases and J lost 5; bases outside the gene matches: 4. Germline V CDR1 and CDR2: LGHNA, YSYQKL. The part of the CDR3 DNA that was read is TGTGCCAGCAGCCAAGACCCGACAGGGGTAGACACCCAGTAC. It yields the protein CASSQDPTGVDTQY. The entire CDR3 is CASSQDPTGVDTQYF.

By share, this clone ranks as medium-sized (0.01 to 0.1%). Mouse gene names and germline throughout. Sequencing ends 1 residue short of the CDR3 end; the germline J gene provides the rest. The chain has TRBV13-1 and TRBJ2-7, with a weak D call TRBD2 (5 bases). The V end lost 1 base, the J end lost 7 bases, and 9 bases lay between the germline ends. This CDR3 spans 12 amino acids. Germline V gives CDR1 NSHNY, CDR2 SYGAGN. CDR3 DNA, as far as it was read: TGTGCCAGCAGTGATCTGGGTTGGGAACAGTAC. Translation gives CASSDLGWEQY. The complete CDR3 sequence is CASSDLGWEQYF.

Worth noting for this clone: These gene names are mouse names. The CDR3 end is not reached by the read, which stops 1 residue before it; the germline J gene fills it in. The chain uses TRBV24 and TRBJ1-2, with 7 bases aligning to TRBD1. CDR3 length: 13 amino acids. The ends lost 2 bases at V and 6 bases at J; junction bases unmatched: 3. CDR1 KGHTA and CDR2 FRNEEI come from the germline V gene. The sequenced CDR3 bases are TGTGCCAGCAGTCTGACAGGGGTGACCGACTACACC. Residues: CASSLTGVTDYT. The complete CDR3 sequence is CASSLTGVTDYTF.

A note on this clone: The gene names here belong to mouse. Coverage ceases 1 residue before the CDR3 finishes, and the germline J gene fills in the end. The chain is built from TRBV29 and TRBJ2-1; 12 bases fit TRBD1. Trimming removed 5 bases from V and 6 bases from J; junction bases left unmatched: 2. The CDR3 is 14 amino acids. Per germline, CDR1 MSHET and CDR2 SYDVDS. CDR3 sequence: CASSPGQGAAEQFF. The sequenced CDR3 bases are TGTGCTAGCAGTCCGGGACAGGGGGCTGCTGAGCAGTTC.

This clone was seen only once. Genes here carry mouse names. Read data end 1 residue before the CDR3 end; the end is taken from the germline J gene. This chain uses TRBV3 with TRBJ2-3; D is undetermined. Germline CDR1 reads SNHLY; CDR2 reads FYNGKV (reference sequence). This CDR3 region has 14 residues. Trimming stripped 2 bases from V and 0 bases from J, with 6 bases between. The sequenced CDR3 bases are TGTGCCAGCAGCTTACCCTGGAGTGCAGAAACGCTGTAT. Its protein product is CASSLPWSAETLY. The whole CDR3 sequence reads CASSLPWSAETLYF.

With respect to this clone: Gene names denote mouse genes. The sequence runs out 1 residue before the end of the CDR3; the remainder is reconstructed from the germline J gene. The rearrangement uses TRBV26 and TRBJ2-5; D remains ambiguous. CDR1 KGHPV and CDR2 FQNQEV come from the germline V gene (reference sequence). Between the trimmed V and J ends, which lost 4 bases and 2 bases, there was a span of 7 bases. The CDR3 consists of 13 residues. Partial CDR3 DNA: TGTGCCAGCAGTCCGACATCCCAAGACACCCAGTAC. It translates to CASSPTSQDTQY. The complete CDR3 protein is CASSPTSQDTQYF. Looking up the rest from reference TRBV26 and TRBJ2-5 gives the full variable domain: NSKVIQTPRYLVKGQGQKAKMRCIPEKGHPVVFWYQQNKNNEFKFLINFQNQEVLQQIDMTEKRFSAECPSNSPCSLEIQSSEAGDSALYLCASSPTSQDTQYFGPGTRLLVL.

Concerning this clone: Genes here carry mouse names. The CDR3 is cut off 1 residue early in the read; its end comes from the germline J gene. The chain is built from TRBV23 and TRBJ2-3. This CDR3 has 10 amino acids. Germline CDR1 is KGHTA and CDR2 is FQNQQP. This CDR3 reads CSSGAETLYF. Partial CDR3 DNA: TGCTCCAGCGGTGCAGAAACGCTGTAT.

As concerns this clone: Here the gene names and germline are mouse. The sequenced fragment ends 1 residue before the CDR3 boundary, so the rest is inferred from the germline J gene. The genes are TRBV26 and TRBJ2-1, with 8 positions matching TRBD1. With 6 bases clipped from V and 0 bases from J, the junction kept 4 bases outside the gene matches. In germline, CDR1 is KGHPV, CDR2 FQNQEV (reference sequence). This CDR3 has 15 residues. The CDR3 is CASSPGQDNYAEQFF. The sequenced CDR3 bases are TGTGCCAGCAGCCCGGGACAGGATAACTATGCTGAGCAGTTC.

This clone has a handful of counts. The germline and genes are mouse ones. The observed sequence ends 1 residue before the CDR3 terminus, with the missing tail filled in from the germline J gene. The chain has TRBV26 and TRBJ1-1, with D maybe TRBD1 (6 bases). V gave up 6 bases and J gave up 0 bases, with 8 bases separating them. Germline V gives CDR1 KGHPV, CDR2 FQNQEV (reference sequence). The CDR3 length is 13 residues. CDR3 amino acids: CASSRGQNTEVFF. The part of the CDR3 DNA that was read is TGTGCCAGCAGCCGGGGGCAGAACACAGAAGTCTTC.

Details on this clone: The gene names here belong to mouse. The observed sequence ends 1 residue before the CDR3 terminus, with the missing tail filled in from the germline J gene. This chain joins TRBV1 and TRBJ1-4; 9 bases map to TRBD1. Germline V lookup: CDR1 NSQYPW, CDR2 LRSPGD (reference sequence). This CDR3 is 15 amino acids long. V was pared by 2 bases and J by 4 bases, with 2 bases of the junction left unmatched. The sequenced CDR3 bases are TGCACCTGCAGTGCACGGGACAGGGTCAACGAAAGATTATTT. Translating it yields CTCSARDRVNERLF. The full-length CDR3 reads as CTCSARDRVNERLFF.

Regarding this clone: The genes are named according to mouse. The read terminates 1 residue ahead of where the CDR3 ends, so the germline J gene completes it. The V gene is TRBV31, the J gene TRBJ2-4; D may match TRBD1 or TRBD2 (5 bases each). This CDR3 is built from 13 residues. Germline CDR1 and CDR2: GKSSPN and SITVG. V was pared by 0 bases and J by 3 bases, with 7 bases between. The CDR3 DNA, read in part, is TGTGCCTGGAGTCTAGGGGCGCAAAACACCTTGTAC. Translating gives CAWSLGAQNTLY. The CDR3 in full is CAWSLGAQNTLYF.

For this clone: Each gene name is a mouse one. The CDR3 is CASSDWGGRADTQYF. The covered CDR3 bases are TGTGCCAGCTCAGACTGGGGGGGCAGAGCGGACACCCAGTAC. The chain joins TRBV12-2 to TRBJ2-5; 12 nucleotides align to TRBD2. The CDR3 goes on 1 residue after the read ends, and that part is filled in from the germline J gene. Per germline, CDR1 SGHLS and CDR2 HYDKME. Trimming cost V 4 bases and J 6 bases; bases outside gene matches: 7. This CDR3 has 15 residues.

This clone appeared a single time. These gene names are mouse names. The read gets to within 1 residue of the CDR3 end, and the germline J gene fills in the rest. The V gene is TRBV26, the J gene TRBJ2-1; unclear D gene. The CDR3 totals 14 residues. CDR1 is KGHPV, CDR2 FQNQEV, per germline (reference sequence). Trimming pared 2 bases from V and 0 bases from J, leaving 5 bases between. The CDR3 is CASSLANNYAEQFF. The DNA read from the CDR3 is TGTGCCAGCAGTCTGGCCAATAACTATGCTGAGCAGTTC.

Points on this clone: Gene names are the mouse ones. The read ends 1 residue before the CDR3 terminus; that terminus is restored from the germline J gene. The chain joins TRBV13-1 to TRBJ2-5, with D perhaps matching TRBD1 or TRBD2 (6 bases each). CDR1 and CDR2 from the germline V gene are NSHNY and SYGAGN. This CDR3 has 14 amino acids. V gave up 2 bases and J gave up 3 bases, with 10 bases separating them. CDR3 bases read: TGTGCCAGCAGTGAGGGGGCCCTTCAAGACACCCAGTAC. It yields the protein CASSEGALQDTQY. The full-length CDR3 reads as CASSEGALQDTQYF.

Turning to this clone: The genes and germline here are from mouse. Sequencing ends 1 residue short of the CDR3 end; the germline J gene provides the rest. The chain recombines TRBV26 with TRBJ1-4, with D unclear. The CDR3 totals 15 residues. The V end was cut by 3 bases, the J end by 0 bases, with 8 bases between. The germline V gene encodes CDR1 KGHPV and CDR2 FQNQEV (reference sequence). The CDR3 reads CASSLVPISNERLFF. The CDR3 bases that were read are TGTGCCAGCAGTCTCGTACCCATTTCCAACGAAAGATTATTT.